Here is one TCR beta chain with its context. What it binds is unknown. All donors participated as healthy donors of bone marrow. This sample was included in a study of cytomegalovirus exposure and HLA in healthy donors. About the research overall: A data release that came early held some 84 million unique TCRs from HLA-typed donors. The study's findings and limits: Researchers catalogued roughly 150 TCR beta chains as cytomegalovirus-associated.

The length of the CDR3 is 15 residues. Germline V gene data show CDR1 as SEHNR and CDR2 as FQNEAQ (reference sequence). The V gene lost 3 bases and the J gene lost 1 base, with 12 bases spanning the gap. PCR was performed using 60 Vbeta and 13 Jbeta primers. Assay used: immunoSEQ multiplex PCR; TCRdb lists only in-frame clones, some missing. The sample shows about 120,000 clones, 60% to 80% of them seen only once. This TCR was sampled from a woman aged 45-65 years in good health and CMV-seronegative. Sequencing was done on a sample of PBMCs. The chain uses TRBV7-9 and TRBJ2-5; D is uncertain. The CDR3 loop reads CASSFDWQAQETQYF. The CDR3 bases are TGTGCCAGCAGCTTCGATTGGCAGGCCCAAGAGACCCAGTACTTC.